The clone carrying this TCR beta chain was recorded once. Antigen: not known. This CDR3 contains 12 residues. Germline CDR1 LGHDT, CDR2 YNNKEL (reference sequence). Trimming left V 0 bases short and J 7 bases short, with 5 bases between. This sample is drawn from a study of T cell responses to AZD1222 COVID-19 vaccine. The data were produced by immunoSEQ multiplex PCR, yet TCRdb's version contains in-frame clones alone and is incomplete. The data show about 130,000 clones, roughly 93% seen once. Findings of the study overall: Two AZD1222 administrations were followed by greater Spike-specific TCR breadth and depth. Clonal diversity may have been underestimated in mostly white British donors. Baseline seropositivity occurred in only a handful of AZD1222 recipients.

The sequence was collected from an adult in good health. Specimen: peripheral blood, collected on day 0 of AZD1222 vaccination. This sequence joins TRBV3-1 (or the pseudogene TRBV3-2) and TRBJ2-3; D gene ambiguous. In DNA form, the CDR3 reads TGTGCCAGCAGCCAAGAGGATTATACGCAGTATTTT. It codes for CASSQEDYTQYF.